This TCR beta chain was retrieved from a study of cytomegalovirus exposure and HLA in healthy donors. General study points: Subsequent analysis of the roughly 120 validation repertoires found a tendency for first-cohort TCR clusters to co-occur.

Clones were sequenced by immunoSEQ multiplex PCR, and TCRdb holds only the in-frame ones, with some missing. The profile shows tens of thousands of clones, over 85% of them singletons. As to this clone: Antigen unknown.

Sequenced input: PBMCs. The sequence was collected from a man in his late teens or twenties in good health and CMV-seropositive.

This chain's CDR3 is CASSGDWSYEQYF. The CDR3 coding sequence is TGCGCCAGCAGCGGGGACTGGTCCTACGAGCAGTACTTC. The V call is TRBV5-1, the J call TRBJ2-7; D is possibly TRBD2 (6 bases). Deletions cut 4 bases from V and 1 base from J, with 9 bases between. This CDR3 spans 13 amino acids. Germline V gene data show CDR1 as SGHRS and CDR2 as YFSETQ.